The clone carrying this TCR beta chain was seen once. The antigen remains undetermined. This sample was included in a study of T cell responses to AZD1222 COVID-19 vaccine. Only in-frame clones appear in the TCRdb table, and some are missing; sequencing was by immunoSEQ multiplex PCR. The sample lists some 90,000 clones, under 95% seen once, with 5.2% in the top ten. Findings of the study overall: Donors in the cohort were predominantly white British and more often female, and clonal diversity was possibly underestimated. Targets within unmutated variant regions were reportedly found for nearly half of spike-specific TCRs. Spike as a whole was targeted by vaccine-associated CD4 TCRs, dominant at 160-218 and 743-854. Baseline serology detected seropositivity in only a handful of AZD1222 recipients.

Source: peripheral blood, taken on day 0 of MenACWY control vaccination. The receptor was derived from an adult in good health.

CDR3 in amino acids: CASSLLSGHTGELFF. CDR3 coding DNA: TGTGCCAGTAGCCTGCTGTCGGGCCACACCGGGGAGCTGTTTTTT. The chain joins TRBV19 to TRBJ2-2; the D is unclear. Germline V gene data show CDR1 as LNHDA and CDR2 as SQIVND (reference sequence). The CDR3 is 15 residues long. With 6 bases removed from V and 3 bases from J, the gap between germline ends came to 14 bases.